Included here is one T cell receptor beta chain sequence, with context. The germline CDR1 and CDR2 sequences are SSHAT and FNYEAQ (reference sequence). Trimming stripped 4 bases from V and 0 bases from J, with 10 bases between. CDR3 length: 15 amino acids. TCRdb's table, derived via immunoSEQ multiplex PCR, lists solely in-frame clones and lacks some. The repertoire holds almost 85,000 clones, with 97% as singletons. The data stem from a study of technical replicates of blood from a handful of donors. The receptor comes from a human donor in good health. Material for sequencing was T cells isolated from PBMCs. The chain is built from TRBV7-7 and TRBJ1-3; no definite D call. The DNA for the CDR3 is TGTGCCAGCAGCTCCGATCTCGGCTCTGGAAACACCATATATTTT. Protein: CASSSDLGSGNTIYF.